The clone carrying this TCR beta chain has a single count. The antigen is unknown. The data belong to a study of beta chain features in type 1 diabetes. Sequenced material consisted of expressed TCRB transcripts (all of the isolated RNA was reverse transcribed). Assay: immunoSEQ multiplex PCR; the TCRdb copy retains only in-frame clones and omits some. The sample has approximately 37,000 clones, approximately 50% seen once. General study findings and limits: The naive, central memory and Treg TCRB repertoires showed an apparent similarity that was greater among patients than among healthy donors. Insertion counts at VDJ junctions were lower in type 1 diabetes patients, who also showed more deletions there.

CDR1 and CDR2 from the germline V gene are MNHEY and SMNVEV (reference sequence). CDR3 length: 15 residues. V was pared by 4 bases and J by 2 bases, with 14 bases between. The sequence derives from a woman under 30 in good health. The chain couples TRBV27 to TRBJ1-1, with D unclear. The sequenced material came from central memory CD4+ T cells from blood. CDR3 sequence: CASSSPLRGNTEAFF. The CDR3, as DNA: TGTGCCAGCAGTTCTCCCCTTCGGGGTAACACTGAAGCTTTCTTT.